This T cell receptor beta chain originates from a study of blood T cell repertoires in COVID-19. Overall study: From T cells, B-cell-depleted T cells, or PBMCs came the material, which was cDNA or gDNA.

V was clipped by 10 bases and J by 4 bases; unmatched bases: 12. CDR1 is MNHEY, CDR2 SMNVEV, per germline (reference sequence). This CDR3 is 15 amino acids long. Only in-frame clones appear in the TCRdb table, and some are missing; sequencing was by immunoSEQ multiplex PCR. Among more than 200,000 clones, under 90% were seen once, and the ten largest hold approximately 6.1%. This clone has only a few counts. Sequencing input: peripheral blood. The chain carries TRBV27 and TRBJ1-2; 10 bases are shared with TRBD1. The sequence was collected from an elderly man with acute or convalescent COVID-19. The CDR3 DNA follows: TGTGCCACCCACTGGACAGGGGGTCTTGGCTATGGCTACACCTTC. It encodes CATHWTGGLGYGYTF.